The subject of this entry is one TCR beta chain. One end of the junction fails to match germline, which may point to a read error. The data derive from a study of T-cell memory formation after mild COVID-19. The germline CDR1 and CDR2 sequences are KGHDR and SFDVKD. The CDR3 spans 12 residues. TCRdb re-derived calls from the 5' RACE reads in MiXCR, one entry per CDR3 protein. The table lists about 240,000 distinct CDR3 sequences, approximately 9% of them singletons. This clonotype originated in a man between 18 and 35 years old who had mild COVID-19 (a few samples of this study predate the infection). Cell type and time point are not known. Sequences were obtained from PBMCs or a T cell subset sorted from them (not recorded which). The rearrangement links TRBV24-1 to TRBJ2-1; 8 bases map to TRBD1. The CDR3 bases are TGTGCCACCGGTGACAGGGGATCCCTCAAATTCTTC. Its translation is CATGDRGSLKFF.